The 23 T cell receptor beta chains below come from one sample, sequenced in a study of HIV-infected patients and healthy controls. Using its own MiXCR run on the 5' RACE reads, TCRdb lists one record per CDR3 protein. This sample has about 63,000 distinct CDR3 sequences, with about a sixth found just once. Sequencing was carried out using CD4+ T cells from blood. Every receptor here comes from a human donor in good health.

This clonotype came up a few times. The chain couples TRBV3-1 to TRBJ2-3; D gene ambiguous. The CDR3 totals 17 residues. Germline V lookup: CDR1 LGHDT, CDR2 YNNKEL (reference sequence). V was cut by 5 bases and J by 6 bases, with 24 bases left in between. CDR3 DNA sequence: TGTGCCAGCAGCAAACCATCAACTCGCTTGGTCGGGGATACGCAGTATTTT. It encodes CASSKPSTRLVGDTQYF.

This clonotype came up a few times. The chain employs TRBV20-1 and TRBJ1-6; 8 nucleotides align to TRBD1. Looked up from germline, CDR1 is DFQATT and CDR2 is SNEGSKA (reference sequence). With 6 bases clipped from V and 8 bases from J, the junction kept 12 bases outside the gene matches. The length of the CDR3 is 15 residues. The CDR3 loop is CSAQRGQGADSPLHF. The CDR3 DNA sequence: TGCAGTGCCCAACGTGGACAGGGTGCCGATTCACCCCTCCACTTT.

This clonotype was picked up many times. V usage is TRBV7-2 and J usage is TRBJ2-5; D gene unclear. The V end was cut by 0 bases, the J end by 2 bases, with 10 bases between. Germline CDR1 reads SGHTA; CDR2 reads FQGNSA. The CDR3 runs to 15 residues. This CDR3 reads CASSLAGYGQETQYF. The CDR3 nucleotides read TGTGCCAGCAGCTTAGCGGGTTACGGACAAGAGACCCAGTACTTC. Full variable domain (missing parts from reference TRBV7-2 and TRBJ2-5): GAGVSQSPSNKVTEKGKDVELRCDPISGHTALYWYRQSLGQGLEFLIYFQGNSAPDKSGLPSDRFSAERTGGSVSTLTIQRTQQEDSAVYLCASSLAGYGQETQYFGPGTRLLVL.

The CDR3 loop is CASSLARSPAGGRAFF. The CDR3 coding sequence is TGTGCCAGCAGCTTAGCCCGGAGTCCTGCAGGAGGGCGAGCTTTCTTT. This chain joins TRBV7-9 and TRBJ1-1; D unclear. V lost 0 bases and J lost 10, with 21 bases in between. The germline CDR1 and CDR2 sequences are SEHNR and FQNEAQ (reference sequence). CDR3 length: 16 residues. The variable domain in full, with the rest retrieved from reference TRBV7-9 and TRBJ1-1, is DTGVSQNPRHKITKRGQNVTFRCDPISEHNRLYWYRQTLGQGPEFLTYFQNEAQLEKSRLLSDRFSAERPKGSFSTLEIQRTEQGDSAMYLCASSLARSPAGGRAFFGQGTRLTVV.

This clonotype has ten or more counts. The rearrangement uses TRBV20-1 and TRBJ2-1, with D unclear. V lost 2 bases to trimming and J lost 4 bases, with 3 bases between them. The CDR3 runs 11 residues. Per the germline V gene, CDR1 is DFQATT and CDR2 is SNEGSKA (reference sequence). The CDR3 here is CSARSYNEQFF. CDR3 nucleotide sequence: TGCAGTGCTAGATCGTACAATGAGCAGTTCTTC.

The CDR3 reads CASSVMGAQYF. As DNA, the CDR3 is TGTGCCAGCAGCGTGATGGGGGCCCAGTACTTC. This chain joins TRBV7-2 and TRBJ2-5; D assignment may be TRBD1 or TRBD2 (5 bases each). Between the trimmed V and J ends, which lost 5 bases and 9 bases, there was a span of 10 bases. Germline CDR1 and CDR2: SGHTA and FQGNSA. The CDR3 totals 11 residues.

This clonotype has ten or more counts. CDR3 residues: CASRVGTGINTDTQYF. The CDR3 DNA is TGTGCCAGCAGGGTAGGGACAGGGATCAACACAGATACGCAGTATTTT. The V call is TRBV2, the J call TRBJ2-3, with TRBD1 matching over 9 bases. The CDR3 has 16 residues. Looked up from germline, CDR1 is SNHLY and CDR2 is FYNNEI. Trimming at V came to 6 bases and at J to 2 bases, leaving 9 bases not matched to a gene.

V usage is TRBV11-3 and J usage is TRBJ2-1; 9 positions match TRBD2. In germline, CDR1 is SGHNT, CDR2 YENEEA. V gave up 5 bases and J gave up 4 bases; unmatched junction bases: 6. The CDR3 loop spans 15 amino acids. CDR3 nucleotides: TGTGCCAGCAGCAAGGCAGCGGGGGGTTACAATGAGCAGTTCTTC. This encodes CASSKAAGGYNEQFF.

This clonotype was recorded a few times. The rearrangement links TRBV19 to TRBJ1-1, with no clear D. This CDR3 comprises 13 residues. The V gene's germline CDR1 is LNHDA and CDR2 SQIVND (reference sequence). The V gene lost 5 bases and the J gene lost 0 bases, with 7 bases spanning the gap. The CDR3 reads CASSADVNTEAFF. The CDR3 coding sequence is TGTGCCAGTAGTGCGGATGTGAACACTGAAGCTTTCTTT.

This clonotype was seen ten or more times. This chain uses TRBV19 with TRBJ2-7; perhaps TRBD2 as D (6 bases). The CDR3 consists of 14 residues. In germline, CDR1 is LNHDA, CDR2 SQIVND (reference sequence). The V gene lost 5 bases and the J gene lost 0 bases, with 11 bases spanning the gap. The CDR3 loop reads CASSASGSSYEQYF. The CDR3 DNA reads TGTGCCAGTAGTGCAAGCGGGTCCTCCTACGAGCAGTACTTC.

The chain links TRBV15 to TRBJ2-3; 12 bases line up with TRBD2. Trimming removed 3 bases from V and 5 bases from J; junction bases left unmatched: 9. The germline gives CDR1 LNHNV, CDR2 YYDKDF (reference sequence). The CDR3 spans 17 residues. CDR3 amino acids: CATSSPRTSGVRDTQYF. CDR3 nucleotide sequence: TGTGCCACCAGCAGTCCCAGGACTAGCGGGGTAAGAGATACGCAGTATTTT. Supplemented by reference TRBV15 and TRBJ2-3, the full variable domain reads DAMVIQNPRYQVTQFGKPVTLSCSQTLNHNVMYWYQQKSSQAPKLLFHYYDKDFNNEADTPDNFQSRRPNTSFCFLDIRSPGLGDTAMYLCATSSPRTSGVRDTQYFGPGTRLTVL.

This clonotype was seen repeatedly, ten times or more. The chain uses TRBV4-2 and TRBJ2-2; 11 nucleotides agree with TRBD2. CDR1 is LGHNA and CDR2 is YNFKEQ in the germline V gene. The CDR3 spans 19 residues. Unmatched junction bases numbered 10, after V lost 2 bases and J lost 2 bases. The CDR3 reads CASSQFTSGSWVNTGELFF. The CDR3 bases are TGTGCCAGCAGCCAATTTACTAGCGGGAGCTGGGTAAACACCGGGGAGCTGTTTTTT.

J is TRBJ1-4 and V is TRBV7-2; D is uncertain. The germline gives CDR1 SGHTA, CDR2 FQGNSA. This CDR3 comprises 13 residues. With 1 base removed from V and 7 bases from J, the gap between germline ends came to 7 bases. In nucleotides, the CDR3 is TGTGCCAGCAGCTTAGTTAAGCCTGAAAAACTGTTTTTT. This encodes CASSLVKPEKLFF.

The rearrangement joins TRBV29-1 to TRBJ2-4; 10 nucleotides line up with TRBD1. Germline V gene sequence: CDR1 SQVTM, CDR2 ANQGSEA. V gave up 7 bases and J gave up 2 bases; unmatched junction bases: 5. The CDR3 loop spans 14 amino acids. The DNA of the CDR3 is TGCAGCGGGACAGGGGGGTCGACCAAAAACATTCAGTACTTC. This encodes CSGTGGSTKNIQYF.

The gene calls are TRBV6-6 and TRBJ1-2; no firm D call. The germline V gene has CDR1 MNHNY and CDR2 SVGAGI (reference sequence). The V end was cut by 0 bases, the J end by 0 bases, with 11 bases between. This CDR3 is 16 amino acids long. The CDR3 spells CASSYSSWEPNYGYTF. CDR3 nucleotide sequence: TGTGCCAGCAGTTACTCGTCGTGGGAGCCTAACTATGGCTACACCTTC.

This chain uses TRBV7-9 with TRBJ2-7; possibly TRBD1 for D (6 bases). V dropped 5 bases and J dropped 1 base, with 15 bases sitting between them. The CDR3 covers 15 residues. Germline lookup yields CDR1 SEHNR and CDR2 FQNEAQ (reference sequence). The DNA of the CDR3 is TGTGCCAGCAGCCACCAACAGGGTCTTTCCTACGAGCAGTACTTC. Its translation: CASSHQQGLSYEQYF.

The chain employs TRBV7-9 and TRBJ1-3; D gene ambiguous. The V and J ends lost 2 bases and 8 bases respectively, with 19 bases between them. CDR1 and CDR2 from the germline V gene are SEHNR and FQNEAQ (reference sequence). CDR3 size: 16 residues. The CDR3 spells CASSLKPAIALDTIYF. The CDR3 bases are TGTGCCAGCAGCTTAAAGCCGGCAATCGCTCTAGACACCATATATTTT.

This rearrangement joins TRBV7-9 to TRBJ2-7; possible D gene TRBD2, 6 bases. This CDR3 is 16 amino acids long. V lost 1 base to trimming and J lost 0 bases, with 13 bases between them. Germline V gene data show CDR1 as SEHNR and CDR2 as FQNEAQ (reference sequence). The CDR3 sequence: CASSLVASVSSYEQYF. CDR3 DNA: TGTGCCAGCAGCTTAGTGGCTAGCGTGAGCTCCTACGAGCAGTACTTC.

The table lists this clonotype with a few counts. The chain has TRBV12-3 or TRBV12-4 and TRBJ2-7; tentatively, D is TRBD1 (6 bases). The V end was cut by 6 bases, the J end by 3 bases, with 21 bases between. This CDR3 contains 16 residues. CDR3: CASSPGNRDRSYEQYF. DNA for the CDR3: TGTGCCAGCAGCCCCGGGAACCGAGACAGGAGCTACGAGCAGTACTTC.

The V and J genes are TRBV6-2 or TRBV6-3 and TRBJ2-1; D may be TRBD1 (6 bases). Per the germline V gene, CDR1 is MNHEY and CDR2 is SVGEGT. Trimming cost V 7 bases and J 9 bases, with 10 bases left between them. The CDR3 runs 11 residues. CDR3 nucleotide sequence: TGTGCCAGCAACCAGGGGATTGAGCAGTTCTTC. This gives the protein CASNQGIEQFF.

This clonotype was counted only a few times. The J gene is TRBJ2-5, the V gene TRBV7-2; TRBD2 agrees at 7 bases. This CDR3 region has 14 residues. Unmatched junction bases numbered 8, after V lost 5 bases and J lost 5 bases. The germline CDR1 and CDR2 sequences are SGHTA and FQGNSA. The CDR3 loop is CASSPTRGTETQYF. In nucleotides, the CDR3 is TGTGCCAGCAGCCCGACGCGGGGGACCGAGACCCAGTACTTC.

This clonotype was counted a few times. The rearrangement uses TRBV20-1 and TRBJ1-6; 8 bases agree with TRBD1. Germline values: CDR1 DFQATT, CDR2 SNEGSKA (reference sequence). V lost 4 bases, J lost 7 bases, and 9 bases stayed unmatched. This CDR3 comprises 15 residues. The chain's CDR3 is CSATLGTGGNSPLHF. The CDR3 DNA reads TGCAGTGCTACACTAGGGACAGGTGGAAATTCACCCCTCCACTTT.

This clonotype was seen more than once but under ten times. The gene calls are TRBV19 and TRBJ1-1; a weak D match, TRBD1 (6 bases). The V gene's germline CDR1 is LNHDA and CDR2 SQIVND (reference sequence). V shed 7 bases and J shed 4 bases, with 7 bases lying between them. This CDR3 is 11 amino acids long. CDR3 DNA: TGTGCCAGTAAAGGGGGCACTGAAGCTTTCTTT. Protein product: CASKGGTEAFF.